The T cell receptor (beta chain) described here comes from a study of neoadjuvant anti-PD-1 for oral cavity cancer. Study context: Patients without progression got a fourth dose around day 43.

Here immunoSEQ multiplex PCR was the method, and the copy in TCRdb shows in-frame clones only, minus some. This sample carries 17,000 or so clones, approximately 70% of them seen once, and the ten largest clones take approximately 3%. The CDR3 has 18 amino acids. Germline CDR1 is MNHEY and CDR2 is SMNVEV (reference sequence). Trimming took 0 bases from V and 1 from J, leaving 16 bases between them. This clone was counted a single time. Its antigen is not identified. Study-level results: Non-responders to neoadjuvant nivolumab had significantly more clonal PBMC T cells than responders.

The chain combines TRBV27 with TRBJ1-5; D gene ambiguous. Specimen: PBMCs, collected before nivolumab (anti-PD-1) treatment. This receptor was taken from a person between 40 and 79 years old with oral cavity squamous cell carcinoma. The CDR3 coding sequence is TGTGCCAGCAGTTTATCGGTTTACACGGCACGGAGCAATCAGCCCCAGCATTTT. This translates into CASSLSVYTARSNQPQHF.